The 27 T cell receptor beta chains presented below share a single source sample, sequenced in a study of shared T cell receptors in the human thymus. Libraries were prepared by immunoSEQ multiplex PCR; TCRdb keeps only in-frame clonotypes and omits some of them. The sample lists roughly 550,000 clones, around three quarters occurring once. These data also formed part of another study, on human thymus T cells.

The sequencing sample was made of thymocytes. The receptor source for this set is a boy under two years old with a congenital heart defect.

CDR3 bases: TGTGCCAGCAGTGGCAGTGAGAACACTGAAGCTTTCTTT. Encoded protein: CASSGSENTEAFF. The V call is TRBV6-1, the J call TRBJ1-1, with D hard to call. CDR3 size: 13 residues. Germline CDR1 is MNHNS and CDR2 is SASEGT. V was shortened by 4 bases and J by 1 base, with 7 bases between the two germline ends.

The chain recombines TRBV29-1 with TRBJ2-1, with 12 bases that match TRBD2. Looked up from germline, CDR1 is SQVTM and CDR2 is ANQGSEA. The CDR3 length is 20 residues. The V segment lost 5 bases and the J segment 6 bases; nucleotides outside the gene matches: 23. The DNA for the CDR3 is TGCAGCGTTCCGACGCGGGGGTTATTGACTAGCGGGAGATCGGTCAATGAGCAGTTCTTC. Its translation is CSVPTRGLLTSGRSVNEQFF.

The genes are TRBV19 and TRBJ2-7; 8 bases line up with TRBD1. CDR1 is LNHDA, CDR2 SQIVND, per germline (reference sequence). Unmatched junction bases numbered 11, after V lost 10 bases and J lost 6 bases. The CDR3 totals 13 residues. CDR3 in DNA: TGTGCCATCTCGGACAGGGATCGGTCCGAGCAGTACTTC. It encodes CAISDRDRSEQYF.

The J gene is TRBJ1-3, the V gene TRBV6-4; D gene ambiguous. Germline lookup yields CDR1 MRHNA and CDR2 SNTAGT. Between the trimmed V and J ends, which lost 3 bases and 2 bases, there was a span of 17 bases. CDR3 length equals 17 residues. CDR3 protein: CASSEPHGPGAGNTIYF. CDR3 coding DNA: TGTGCCAGCAGTGAACCTCACGGACCCGGGGCTGGAAACACCATATATTTT.

This clone has a handful of counts. This chain connects TRBV7-9 to TRBJ1-1; D gene unclear. This CDR3 region has 13 residues. Germline V lookup: CDR1 SEHNR, CDR2 FQNEAQ (reference sequence). Trimming cost V 1 base and J 3 bases, with 6 bases left between them. In nucleotides, the CDR3 is TGTGCCAGCAGCTTAGGCGGGGACACTGAAGCTTTCTTT. This codes for CASSLGGDTEAFF.

V gene TRBV4-3 combines with J gene TRBJ2-3; D gene ambiguous. V was cut by 0 bases and J by 2 bases, with 9 bases left in between. The germline V gene has CDR1 LGHNA and CDR2 YSLEER. The CDR3 loop spans 15 amino acids. The CDR3 coding sequence is TGCGCCAGCAGCCAAGAGGGCCCCCACACAGATACGCAGTATTTT. It specifies CASSQEGPHTDTQYF.

There are a few counts of this clone. This chain's CDR3 is CASSYDRRGDEQYF. CDR3 nucleotide sequence: TGTGCCAGCAGTTACGATCGAAGGGGCGACGAGCAGTACTTC. The chain combines TRBV6-6 with TRBJ2-7; TRBD1 is a possible D gene (5 bases). Germline assignment: CDR1 MNHNY and CDR2 SVGAGI (reference sequence). V lost 2 bases to trimming and J lost 5 bases, with 13 bases between them. The CDR3 has 14 amino acids.

The CDR3 region has the DNA TGTGCCAGCCTGGCGTGGGCAGGGGGAACAGACGAGCAGTACTTC. Protein product: CASLAWAGGTDEQYF. The rearrangement joins TRBV28 to TRBJ2-7, with 7 bases fitting TRBD1. V trimming: 8 bases; J trimming: 5 bases; junction bases outside the gene matches: 15. The CDR3 extends over 15 amino acids. The germline V gene has CDR1 MDHEN and CDR2 SYDVKM.

This clone has a single count. The chain is built from TRBV29-1 and TRBJ1-1; 10 bases line up with TRBD1. Per the germline V gene, CDR1 is SQVTM and CDR2 is ANQGSEA. The junction had 13 bases not matched to a gene; V was cut back by 2 bases and J by 1 base. The CDR3 length is 18 residues. Here the CDR3 DNA reads TGCAGCGTTGAAAAAAAGGAGGGACAGGGGAAATCGAACACTGAAGCTTTCTTT. Translation gives CSVEKKEGQGKSNTEAFF.

The gene calls are TRBV7-8 and TRBJ2-7; 14 bases agree with TRBD2. V shed 4 bases, J shed 0 bases, and the junction held 8 bases outside the gene matches. The germline CDR1 and CDR2 sequences are SGHVS and FQNEAQ. The CDR3 length is 18 residues. The CDR3: CASSSGTSGSPSSYEQYF. The CDR3, as DNA: TGTGCCAGCAGCTCTGGGACTAGCGGGAGCCCCAGCTCCTACGAGCAGTACTTC. Full variable domain (rest looked up from reference TRBV7-8 and TRBJ2-7): GAGVSQSPRYKVAKRGQDVALRCDPISGHVSLFWYQQALGQGPEFLTYFQNEAQLDKSGLPSDRFFAERPEGSVSTLKIQRTQQEDSAVYLCASSSGTSGSPSSYEQYFGPGTRLTVT.

The chain recombines TRBV11-2 with TRBJ2-7; TRBD2 might be the D (6 bases). The CDR3 is 17 residues long. V shed 2 bases and J shed 3 bases, with 20 bases lying between them. The V gene's germline CDR1 is SGHAT and CDR2 FQNNGV. CDR3 in amino acids: CASSLRRVGEEYYEQYF. The CDR3 nucleotides are TGTGCCAGCAGCTTAAGGAGGGTGGGGGAGGAGTACTACGAGCAGTACTTC.

This clone was found once. The chain employs TRBV4-2 and TRBJ2-7; 9 nucleotides align to TRBD2. From germline, CDR1 is LGHNA and CDR2 YNFKEQ. The junction had 5 bases not matched to a gene; V was cut back by 3 bases and J by 2 bases. This CDR3 region has 15 residues. CDR3 in DNA: TGTGCCAGCAGCCAGGCTAGCGGGACCCCCTACGAGCAGTACTTC. Translating it yields CASSQASGTPYEQYF.

The CDR3 protein is CASSQDLSSGTNEQFF. For the CDR3, the DNA is TGCGCCAGCAGCCAAGATCTTTCTAGCGGGACCAATGAGCAGTTCTTC. This sequence joins TRBV4-3 and TRBJ2-1; 9 bases match TRBD2. The CDR3 is 16 amino acids. Germline CDR1 is LGHNA and CDR2 is YSLEER. Trimming at V came to 0 bases and at J to 6 bases, leaving 6 bases not matched to a gene.

The chain links TRBV10-3 to TRBJ2-1, with 8 bases lining up with TRBD2. Germline V gene data show CDR1 as ENHRY and CDR2 as SYGVKD. V gave up 4 bases and J gave up 9 bases; unmatched junction bases: 2. This CDR3 region has 12 residues. CDR3 loop: CAISGLAGEQFF. Here the CDR3 DNA reads TGTGCCATCAGTGGCCTAGCGGGTGAGCAGTTCTTC.

To note about this clone: Germline and junction disagree at one end, which may indicate a read error. J is TRBJ1-2 and V is TRBV25-1; D call uncertain. This CDR3 spans 10 amino acids. Per germline, CDR1 MGHDK and CDR2 SYGVNS. This CDR3 is CASGPGGRAF. DNA of the CDR3: TGTGCCAGCGGGCCGGGCGGGAGAGCCTTC.

The genes are TRBV7-2 and TRBJ2-7; the D gene is possibly TRBD2 (5 bases). Trimming removed 5 bases from V and 5 bases from J, with 13 bases in between. CDR1 is SGHTA and CDR2 is FQGNSA in the germline V gene. The CDR3 is 13 residues long. CDR3 loop: CASSLPAGHEQYF. The CDR3 DNA reads as TGTGCCAGCAGCCTACCCGCGGGTCACGAGCAGTACTTC.

The gene calls are TRBV4-3 and TRBJ2-2; 11 bases line up with TRBD2. The length of the CDR3 is 14 residues. Germline assignment: CDR1 LGHNA and CDR2 YSLEER. Trimming at V came to 4 bases and at J to 5 bases, leaving 0 bases not matched to a gene. In DNA, the CDR3 is TGCGCCAGCAGCCTAGCGGGAGGGACCGGGGAGCTGTTTTTT. Residues: CASSLAGGTGELFF.

This CDR3 reads CASSLGEGATYEQYF. CDR3 nucleotide sequence: TGTGCCAGCAGCCTAGGGGAAGGGGCGACCTACGAGCAGTACTTC. The chain combines TRBV5-6 with TRBJ2-7; a possible D gene is TRBD1 (5 bases). V gave up 4 bases and J gave up 2 bases, with 16 bases separating them. Germline V CDR1 and CDR2: SGHDT, YYEEEE. The CDR3 has 15 residues.

J is TRBJ1-2 and V is TRBV10-3; unclear D gene. Germline V gives CDR1 ENHRY, CDR2 SYGVKD. V dropped 0 bases and J dropped 0 bases, with 8 bases sitting between them. The CDR3 sequence is 15 residues long. CDR3 sequence (DNA): TGTGCCATCAGTGAGTCATCGGGTCCTAACTATGGCTACACCTTC. The encoded protein is CAISESSGPNYGYTF.

This rearrangement joins TRBV30 to TRBJ2-1, with D possibly TRBD1 on 6 matching bases. Per the germline V gene, CDR1 is GTSNPN and CDR2 is SVGIG (reference sequence). Deletions cut 2 bases from V and 14 bases from J, with 16 bases between. The CDR3 has 12 residues. CDR3 region: CAWSLPRYREFF. The CDR3 DNA reads TGTGCCTGGAGTCTCCCCCGGTACAGGGAGTTCTTC.

This sequence joins TRBV9 and TRBJ1-2, with TRBD1 identical over 7 bases. Germline lookup yields CDR1 SGDLS and CDR2 YYNGEE. The CDR3 totals 15 residues. The junction had 8 bases not matched to a gene; V was cut back by 3 bases and J by 3 bases. In DNA form, the CDR3 reads TGTGCCAGCAGCGCCAACAGGGGTTTGGACTATGGCTACACCTTC. It encodes CASSANRGLDYGYTF.

This chain joins TRBV4-3 and TRBJ2-1; D may be TRBD2 (6 bases). The CDR3 consists of 13 residues. Germline V gene sequence: CDR1 LGHNA, CDR2 YSLEER. V lost 3 bases to trimming and J lost 7 bases, with 10 bases between them. CDR3: CASSHGTQNEQFF. The CDR3 bases are TGCGCCAGCAGCCACGGGACTCAGAATGAGCAGTTCTTC.

The count of this clone is one. The chain has TRBV30 and TRBJ2-7; tentatively, D is TRBD1 (7 bases). Germline assignment: CDR1 GTSNPN and CDR2 SVGIG (reference sequence). CDR3 size: 13 residues. Trimming shortened V by 4 bases and J by 6 bases, and 16 bases separated the two germline ends. Here the CDR3 reads CAWIIRQGGEQYF. The CDR3 DNA is TGTGCCTGGATTATAAGACAGGGAGGCGAGCAGTACTTC.

In regard to this clone: The sample carries other DNA sequences with the same CDR3. This chain connects TRBV4-2 to TRBJ1-4, with D possibly being TRBD1 (5 bases). The CDR3 runs to 14 residues. V lost 1 base and J lost 8, with 11 bases in between. The germline CDR1 and CDR2 sequences are LGHNA and YNFKEQ. In DNA form, the CDR3 reads TGTGCCAGCAGCCAAGGCGGGGGTGGGGAAAAACTGTTTTTT. Translating gives CASSQGGGGEKLFF.

The gene calls are TRBV9 and TRBJ2-1; a possible D gene is TRBD2 (5 bases). CDR3 length: 13 residues. From germline, CDR1 is SGDLS and CDR2 YYNGEE. Deletions cut 3 bases from V and 11 bases from J, with 15 bases between. This chain's CDR3 is CASSARGKPQQFF. In DNA, the CDR3 is TGTGCCAGCAGCGCACGGGGTAAACCCCAGCAGTTCTTC.

The V gene is TRBV11-2, the J gene TRBJ2-1, with 7 bases that match TRBD2. V lost 7 bases and J lost 1; bases outside the gene matches: 10. This CDR3 is 16 amino acids long. The germline CDR1 and CDR2 sequences are SGHAT and FQNNGV. For the CDR3, the DNA is TGTGCCAGCACCTGGGGTGCGGGAGTTTCCTACAATGAGCAGTTCTTC. It translates to CASTWGAGVSYNEQFF.

The rearrangement uses TRBV13 and TRBJ1-2; 10 positions agree with TRBD1. Germline CDR1 and CDR2: PRHDT and FYEKMQ (reference sequence). The trim removed 5 bases at V and 2 bases at J, leaving 5 bases unmatched. CDR3 length: 15 amino acids. The CDR3 DNA reads as TGTGCCAGCAGCCAAATGGGACAGGGGAACTATGGCTACACCTTC. Encoded protein: CASSQMGQGNYGYTF.